The clone carrying this TCR beta chain was counted between two and nine times. The target antigen is unknown. The data originate from a study of T cells after yellow fever vaccination. Study-wide results and caveats: Weaker in magnitude, the secondary response showed a faster peak on day 5 versus 15. Booster sampling recovered most clones from primary vaccination (roughly 96% CD4, approximately 90% CD8).

MiXCR, applied by TCRdb to the 5' RACE reads, yields one record per CDR3 protein. The data show some 350,000 distinct CDR3 sequences, with roughly 4.3% seen just once and about 22% held by the top ten. This clonotype was obtained from a man in his late teens or twenties who received the YFV17D yellow fever vaccine. The sample consisted of PBMCs, taken 5 days after the yellow fever booster vaccination.

The CDR3 region is CASSYYRSREKLFF. In DNA form, the CDR3 reads TGTGCCAGCAGTTACTACCGGAGCCGAGAAAAACTGTTTTTT. The chain links TRBV6-6 to TRBJ1-4; D is uncertain. Germline assignment: CDR1 MNHNY and CDR2 SVGAGI (reference sequence). Trimming removed 1 base at V and 8 bases at J, with 11 bases between. This CDR3 region has 14 residues.